This TCR beta chain derives from a study of CD8 T cells in ankylosing spondylitis. This clonotype was detected only a few times. Its target is unknown. TCRdb reprocessed the 5' RACE reads via MiXCR and lists one record per CDR3 protein. Among 470,000 or so distinct CDR3 sequences listed, roughly a quarter were seen once. V lost 0 bases to trimming and J lost 5 bases, with 8 bases between them. This CDR3 has 13 residues. Germline CDR1 and CDR2: SGHRS and YFSETQ. Study-wide results and caveats: Typical of ankylosing spondylitis blood, it appeared, was a TCR beta motif of eight highly homologous variants. Past studies reported some motif variants in reactive arthritis synovial fluid and blood.

Sequencing was performed on blood, either unsorted or a sorted T cell fraction (not recorded which). The rearrangement links TRBV5-1 to TRBJ2-5; unclear D gene. The receptor's source is a male donor with ankylosing spondylitis. CDR3 protein: CASSLDGGETQYF. CDR3 DNA sequence: TGCGCCAGCAGCTTGGATGGCGGTGAGACCCAGTACTTC.